This T cell receptor (beta chain) is from a study of graft-versus-host responses after intestinal transplantation. Repertoires were generated with immunoSEQ multiplex PCR, while TCRdb's copy carries only in-frame clones and drops some. The sample yields roughly 120,000 clones, roughly nine tenths seen once. A note on this clone: Its antigen is currently unknown. Within the sample, other DNA sequences also encode this same CDR3.

CDR1 and CDR2 from the germline V gene are SGHTA and FQGNSA. V shed 1 base and J shed 1 base, with 8 bases lying between them. The CDR3 runs 14 residues. This sequence joins TRBV7-2 and TRBJ2-7; D is possibly TRBD2 (6 bases). The specimen comprised unstimulated CD4+ T cells sorted from spleen or lymph node cells, sampled before intestinal transplant. The sequence was obtained from a human donor who received an intestinal transplant. The CDR3 protein is CASSLGGTSYEQYF. In nucleotides, the CDR3 is TGTGCCAGCAGCTTAGGGGGGACTTCCTACGAGCAGTACTTC.